This record concerns one T cell receptor (beta chain) sequence. CDR1 and CDR2 from the germline V gene are SNHLY and FYNNEI. The CDR3 contains 14 residues. The V and J ends lost 9 bases and 5 bases respectively, with 19 bases between them. The sample originates from a study of T cell responses to AZD1222 COVID-19 vaccine. Profiling relied on immunoSEQ multiplex PCR, and the TCRdb table lists in-frame clones only, not all of them. There are around 140,000 clones in the sample; 89% occur only once, and 6.3% lies in the top ten. The TCR originated in an adult in good health. V and J are TRBV2 and TRBJ1-1; D possibly corresponds to TRBD1 (6 bases). The sample here was peripheral blood, taken on day 0 of AZD1222 vaccination. The CDR3 nucleotides read TGTGCCAGTCTTCCCCCGGGGGCGTCTACTGAAGCTTTCTTT. It codes for CASLPPGASTEAFF.